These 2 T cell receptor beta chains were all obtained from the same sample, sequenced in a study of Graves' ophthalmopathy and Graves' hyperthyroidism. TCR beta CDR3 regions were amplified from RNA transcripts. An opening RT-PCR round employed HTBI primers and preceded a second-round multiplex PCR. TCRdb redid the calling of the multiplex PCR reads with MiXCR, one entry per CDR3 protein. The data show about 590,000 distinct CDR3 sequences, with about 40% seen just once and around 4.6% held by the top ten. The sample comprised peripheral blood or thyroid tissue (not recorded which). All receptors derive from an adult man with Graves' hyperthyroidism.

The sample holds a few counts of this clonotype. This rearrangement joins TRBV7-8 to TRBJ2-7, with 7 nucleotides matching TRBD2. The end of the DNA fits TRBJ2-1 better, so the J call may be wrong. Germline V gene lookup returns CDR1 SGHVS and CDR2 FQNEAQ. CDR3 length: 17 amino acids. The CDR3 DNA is TGTGCCAGCAGCTTAGATCGCCGCGGGAGCGTAATGGTTGAGCAGTTCTTC. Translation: CASSLDRRGSVMVEQFF.

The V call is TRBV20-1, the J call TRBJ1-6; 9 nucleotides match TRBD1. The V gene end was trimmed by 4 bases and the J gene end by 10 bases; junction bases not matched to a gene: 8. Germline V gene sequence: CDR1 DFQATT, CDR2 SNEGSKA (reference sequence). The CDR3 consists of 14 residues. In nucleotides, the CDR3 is TGCAGTGCTATTGACGGGACAGGGCGGTCACCCCTCCACTTT. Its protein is CSAIDGTGRSPLHF.